The rows below give T cell receptor beta chains drawn from one sample of a study of Graves' ophthalmopathy and Graves' hyperthyroidism. One entry per CDR3 protein, called by TCRdb with MiXCR from the multiplex PCR reads. Of over 650,000 distinct CDR3 sequences in the sample, about 40% were seen once. Sequenced material: peripheral blood. These receptors were obtained from an adult man with Graves' ophthalmopathy. The CDR3 runs from the conserved cysteine through the conserved F or W. The D gene is left open where the match is weak. Size is omitted from some rows. Given values are once, few, many or a class for expanded clones.

v_call	d_call	clone_size	j_call	cdr3_aa	cdr3_nt
TRBV11-2	NA	NA	TRBJ1-6	CASSLDGGALTPLHF	TGTGCCAGCAGCTTAGATGGGGGGGCGCTAACACCCCTCCACTTT
TRBV27	NA	NA	TRBJ1-2	CASSLTGLYGYTF	TGTGCCAGCAGTTTAACAGGTCTCTATGGCTACACCTTC
TRBV30	NA	NA	TRBJ1-2	CAWRLGTEDGYTF	TGTGCCTGGAGATTGGGTACCGAGGATGGCTACACCTTC
TRBV4-2	NA	many	TRBJ2-7	CASSQQPQGTYEQYF	TGTGCCAGCAGCCAACAACCACAGGGCACCTACGAGCAGTACTTC
TRBV2	NA	NA	TRBJ1-2	CACSAPGHDNYGYTF	TGTGCCTGCAGTGCCCCGGGACATGATAACTATGGCTACACCTTC
TRBV20-1	NA	many	TRBJ2-5	CSARDSRGRAETQYF	TGCAGTGCTAGAGATTCGAGGGGCCGAGCGGAGACCCAGTACTTC
TRBV20-1	NA	many	TRBJ1-2	CSAGSNYGYTF	TGCAGTGCTGGATCTAACTATGGCTACACCTTC
TRBV7-9	TRBD1	NA	TRBJ2-7	CASSPGQGAGDEQYF	TGTGCCAGCAGCCCGGGACAGGGGGCAGGGGACGAGCAGTACTTC
TRBV9	NA	NA	TRBJ2-7	CASSIQGSSYEQYF	TGTGCCAGCAGTATTCAGGGGAGCTCCTACGAGCAGTACTTC
TRBV7-8	NA	many	TRBJ2-2	CASSSNVRGELFF	TGTGCCAGCAGCTCGAATGTGAGAGGGGAGCTGTTTTTT
TRBV2	NA	once	TRBJ1-2	CASRQGENYGYTF	TGTGCCAGCAGACAGGGCGAAAACTATGGCTACACCTTC
TRBV30	TRBD1	NA	TRBJ1-1	CAWRTGQSMNTEAFF	TGTGCCTGGAGGACAGGGCAGAGCATGAACACTGAAGCTTTCTTT
TRBV9	NA	few	TRBJ2-2	CASSLRLDTGELFF	TGTGCCAGCAGCCTCCGGTTGGACACCGGGGAGCTGTTTTTT